This T cell receptor beta chain comes out of a study of T cell responses to AZD1222 COVID-19 vaccine (dated by TCRdb to the early 2020s). Background for the entire study: AZD1222 recipients whose second dose came at about 4 weeks and those whose second dose came at about 12 weeks were combined into one group, since spike-specific TCR depth and breadth did not differ between the two schedules. A total of about 240 trial participants underwent TCR sequencing, of whom 200 to 220 received two doses of AZD1222 and about 25 received two doses of the MenACWY control vaccine. Trial participants were enrolled by age into 18-55, 56-69 and 70-plus year subgroups, with roughly 160, 29 and 62 TCR-sequenced participants respectively.

The CDR3 regions of human TCRbeta chains were subjected to immunosequencing. Under the source paper's analysis protocol: Repertoire TCRs were matched against a reference library of SARS-CoV-2-specific TCRs generated with the MIRA antigen-specificity platform. Breadth was defined as the fraction of unique TCRs that were SARS-CoV-2-associated. Depth was defined as the fraction of total T cells that were SARS-CoV-2-associated. Using the MIRA data, each spike-specific TCR was assigned both to the spike region to which the TCR was reactive and to a CD4 or CD8 class. Log10-transformed breadth and depth values were compared by one-way ANOVA with Sidak's multiple comparisons tests. This immuneACCESS table, as held by TCRdb, lists in-frame sequences with V and J called but not all clones. Of the missing ones, under half trace to an unresolved V gene in checked studies; the others have no known cause. V, J and clone size are those of that table, while D and trimming were read from the DNA. The sample table shows approximately 100,000 clones, and about nine tenths are seen once. Roughly a sixth of the sample lies in the top ten.

The CDR3 is 18 amino acids long, termini counted. The sequence is cut down to CDR3 DNA, 54 bases in frame from base 1. The junction carries 16 bases between V and J, which are trimmed by 4 bases and 0 bases respectively. The germline V gene yields MNHEY for CDR1 and SVGEGT for CDR2. What the authors observed across the whole study: Because no samples from the day 14 peak response were available, repertoires could be characterized only after the peak T cell response. In the small 56-69-year group, the increase in depth fell short of significance, most likely because of low power. Epitopes outside the regions mutated in the B.1.351 and B.1.1.7 variants were reportedly recognized by nearly half of the unique spike-specific TCRs. Participants were mostly white British and included more females than males, and it was suggested by the authors that clonal diversity may have been underestimated. Spike-specific TCR breadth and depth rose significantly after two AZD1222 doses compared with day 0 and with MenACWY recipients. Conclusions about previously exposed vaccinees are limited, since just five to seven AZD1222 recipients were seropositive for SARS-CoV-2 at baseline. CD4 TCRs associated with the vaccine covered the entire spike protein, and the dominant responses were in regions 160-218 and 743-854.

The time point tag for this specimen amounts to: baseline before first vaccination. Vaccinee samples came from UK trials COV001 and COV002, including a single-blind randomized controlled phase 2/3 trial of AZD1222 (ChAdOx1 nCoV-19) in healthy adults. Trial participant PBMC samples were collected at day 0 and day 28 after the second dose for TCRbeta chain sequencing. Concerning this clone: The specificity of this receptor is unknown. This CDR3 fails to terminate in the conserved phenylalanine or tryptophan, so it likely reflects a read error.

Material: peripheral blood, obtained on day 0 of AZD1222 vaccination. The V and J segments used are TRBV6-2 or TRBV6-3 and TRBJ1-6; no D gene call is confident. The clonotype originates from an adult in good health. The base sequence is TGTGCCAGCAGTTCCGCAGCGGGTACCTGCTCCTATAATTCACCCCTCCACCTT. Translated, this gives CASSSAAGTCSYNSPLHL.